The sequence of this T cell receptor beta chain was determined in a study of early T cells in non-severe SARS-CoV-2 infection (dated by TCRdb to about 2021). Regarding the complete study: Because TCR sequencing was done on bulk RNA from unsorted whole blood, the alpha and beta chains could not be paired.

Concerning this clonotype: The target of this receptor is not known. A much larger clone is a single base away; this may be a read error.

This was a case-control study nested in a cohort of healthcare workers in London, UK, who had nasopharyngeal swab PCR tests and blood samples taken every week. Healthcare workers were recruited between 23 and 31 March 2020, during the week of the UK lockdown, and were followed weekly for up to roughly 15 weeks. Measured from the cysteine to the phenylalanine, the CDR3 is 16 residues long. Only the CDR3 DNA is retained, 48 bases long and in frame from the first base. As encoded in the germline V gene, CDR1 is SGHAT while CDR2 is FQNNGV. The study at large found these results: Matching against VDJdb was skewed toward anti-spike CD8 responses, likely underestimated virus-specific expansions, and missed private and CD4 specificities.

The library came from 5' RACE. The sample was run on a NextSeq 500. To correct for sequencing error and PCR bias, the TCR library protocol tagged individual cDNA molecules with unique molecular identifiers. Sequencing covered both TCR alpha and beta chains, and within each sample the abundances of alpha and beta sequences were tightly co-correlated. Concerning the study's data processing: Decombinator V4 was used to annotate TCR sequences for V gene, J gene and CDR3. TCRs were defined as expanded if a significant change between any two time points was detected under a Poisson model with p below 0.0001. TCR abundances were normalised to the total number of TCRs sequenced per sample and were expressed as counts per million. MAIT TCRs were defined by TRAV1-2 paired with TRAJ12, TRAJ20 or TRAJ33, and iNKT TCRs by TRAV10 paired with TRAJ18. A search of VDJdb, accessed on 1 November 2021, was run for TCRs annotated to CMV, EBV and SARS-CoV-2, with TCRs annotated for multiple antigens excluded. The public reads were quality trimmed at Q25 with fastp and then assembled into clones with MiXCR by TCRdb, keeping productive beta chains. Rows matching on CDR3 protein sequence are summarized as one entry with the most common DNA and genes. TCRdb, not the authors, supplied the V and J calls. This sample comprises fewer than 85,000 distinct CDR3 sequences, about 16% of them detected only once. The ten largest account for roughly 2.7% of the sample.

The origin of this receptor is an adult who was a healthcare worker with PCR-confirmed SARS-CoV-2 infection or an uninfected control (not recorded which). The sample consisted of whole blood. The chain uses TRBV11-2 and TRBJ2-5; the central 10 bases match TRBD2. The sequenced DNA is TGTGCCAGCAGCTTAGAAGCGGGAGGGCCCATGGAGACCGAGTACTTC. This encodes CASSLEAGGPMETEYF.